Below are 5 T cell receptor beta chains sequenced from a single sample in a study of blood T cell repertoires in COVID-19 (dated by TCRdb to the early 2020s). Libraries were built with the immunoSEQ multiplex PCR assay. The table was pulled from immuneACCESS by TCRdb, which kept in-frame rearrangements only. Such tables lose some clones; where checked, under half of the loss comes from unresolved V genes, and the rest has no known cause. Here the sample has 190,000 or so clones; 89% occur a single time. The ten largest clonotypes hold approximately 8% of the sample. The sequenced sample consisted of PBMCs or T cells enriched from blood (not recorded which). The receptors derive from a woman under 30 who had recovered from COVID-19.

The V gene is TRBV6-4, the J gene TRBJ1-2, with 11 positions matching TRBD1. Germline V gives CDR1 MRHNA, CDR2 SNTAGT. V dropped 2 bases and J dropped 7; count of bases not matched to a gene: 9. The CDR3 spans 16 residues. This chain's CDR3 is CASSDGTGGRLGGYTF. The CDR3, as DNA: TGTGCCAGCAGTGACGGGACAGGGGGTCGGCTAGGTGGCTACACCTTC.

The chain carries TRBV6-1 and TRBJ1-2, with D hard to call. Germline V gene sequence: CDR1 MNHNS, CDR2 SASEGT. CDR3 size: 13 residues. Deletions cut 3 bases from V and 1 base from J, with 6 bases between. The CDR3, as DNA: TGTGCCAGCAGTGAGGCCCTTAACTATGGCTACACCTTC. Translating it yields CASSEALNYGYTF.

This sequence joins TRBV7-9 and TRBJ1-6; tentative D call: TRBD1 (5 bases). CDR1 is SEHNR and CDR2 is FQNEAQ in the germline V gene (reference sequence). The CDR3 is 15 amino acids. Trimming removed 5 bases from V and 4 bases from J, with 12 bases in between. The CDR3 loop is CASSRGTRYNSPLHF. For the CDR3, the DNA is TGTGCCAGCAGCCGCGGGACCCGATATAATTCACCCCTCCACTTT.

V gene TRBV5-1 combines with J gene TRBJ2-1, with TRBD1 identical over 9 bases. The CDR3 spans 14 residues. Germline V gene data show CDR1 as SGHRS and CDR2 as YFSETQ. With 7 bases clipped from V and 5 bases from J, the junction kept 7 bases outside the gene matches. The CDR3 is CASPRDREHNEQFF. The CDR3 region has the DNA TGCGCCAGCCCCCGGGACAGGGAACACAATGAGCAGTTCTTC.

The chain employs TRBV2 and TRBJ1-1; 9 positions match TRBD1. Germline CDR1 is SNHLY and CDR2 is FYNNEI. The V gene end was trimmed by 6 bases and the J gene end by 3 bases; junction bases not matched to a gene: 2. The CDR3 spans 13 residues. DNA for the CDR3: TGTGCCAGCAGCGGACAGGGGTACACTGAAGCTTTCTTT. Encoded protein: CASSGQGYTEAFF.